This T cell receptor (beta chain) was sequenced in a study of T cell repertoires in cytomegalovirus infection. Trimming pared 6 bases from V and 2 bases from J, leaving 11 bases between. Germline V gives CDR1 MNHGY, CDR2 SAAAGT. The CDR3 sequence is 14 residues long. TCRdb reanalysed the reads using MiXCR and keeps one entry per CDR3 protein. The sample records a few hundred thousand distinct CDR3 sequences, 8% to 9.5% being singletons. This clonotype was observed a few times. Its cognate antigen is unknown. Whole-study results and caveats: Public TCR beta family frequency separated CMV-and-HLA carriers, including in an independent cohort. HLA-C-restricted CMV clonotypes gave the most frequent clonotype in two of eight donors.

The J gene is TRBJ1-3, the V gene TRBV6-8; D gene uncertain. Input material: PBMCs. This receptor was identified in a human donor in good health (CMV status not recorded). Some clones in this sample may be carry-over from other donors' samples. The CDR3 loop reads CASRTGSPGNTIYF. The CDR3 DNA reads TGTGCCAGCAGAACCGGTAGTCCTGGAAACACCATATATTTT.